Listed below are T cell receptor beta chains from one sample, sequenced in a study of cytomegalovirus exposure and HLA in healthy donors. Produced via immunoSEQ multiplex PCR; TCRdb's table is partial and in-frame only. This sample has over 200,000 clones, with almost 80% found just once. The sequenced material came from PBMCs. These TCRs come from a male donor in good health and CMV-seronegative. Each CDR3 is given with its conserved first and last residue. Fields, in order: clone size, J gene, D gene, V gene, CDR3 protein, CDR3 DNA. A D gene is named only where the DNA matches it firmly. Size is omitted from some rows. Given values are once, few, many or a class for expanded clones.

NA | TRBJ1-3 | NA | TRBV9 | CASSVGTGKAALSGNTIYF | TGTGCCAGCAGCGTAGGGACGGGAAAGGCCGCGCTCTCTGGAAACACCATATATTTT
NA | TRBJ2-2 | NA | TRBV5-1 | CASSLGAQGSTGELFF | TGCGCCAGCAGCTTAGGGGCGCAAGGAAGCACCGGGGAGCTGTTTTTT
NA | TRBJ1-5 | NA | TRBV10-2 | CASSELPSGYGQPQHF | TGCGCCAGCAGTGAGCTTCCCTCGGGTTACGGGCAGCCCCAGCATTTT
NA | TRBJ2-3 | NA | TRBV29-1 | CIHRAHTDTQYF | TGCATCCACAGGGCGCACACAGATACGCAGTATTTT
NA | TRBJ2-1 | TRBD2 | TRBV4-1 | CASSPPGRANNEQFF | TGCGCCAGCAGCCCCCCCGGGAGGGCCAACAATGAGCAGTTCTTC
once | TRBJ2-7 | NA | TRBV5-1 | CASSSWGRFGPQGEQYF | TGCGCCAGCAGCTCCTGGGGGCGTTTCGGGCCTCAAGGCGAGCAGTACTTC
NA | TRBJ2-1 | TRBD2 | TRBV7-6 | CASSLPGLAEPNSYNEQFF | TGTGCCAGCAGCTTACCGGGACTAGCGGAACCAAATTCCTACAATGAGCAGTTCTTC
NA | TRBJ2-5 | TRBD2 | TRBV5-1 | CASSFGTSGTTQYF | TGCGCCAGCAGCTTTGGGACTAGCGGGACCACCCAGTACTTC
NA | TRBJ2-3 | TRBD2 | TRBV5-1 | CASSLAPLAAGGDTQYF | TGCGCCAGCAGCTTGGCCCCACTAGCGGCCGGCGGGGATACGCAGTATTTT
NA | TRBJ2-1 | TRBD2 | TRBV19 | CASSFSGVYNEQFF | TGTGCCAGTAGTTTCAGCGGGGTTTACAATGAGCAGTTCTTC
few | TRBJ1-1 | NA | TRBV19 | CASSIQQGLAEAFF | TGTGCCAGTAGTATACAACAGGGCTTGGCTGAAGCTTTCTTT
NA | TRBJ2-2 | TRBD2 | TRBV27 | CASSLGLAVPQWGTGELFF | TGTGCCAGCAGTTTGGGACTAGCGGTCCCACAATGGGGCACCGGGGAGCTGTTTTTT
NA | TRBJ2-7 | TRBD2 | TRBV6-1 | CASSGRTSGRSYEQYF | TGTGCCAGCAGTGGCCGGACTAGCGGGAGGTCCTACGAGCAGTACTTC
NA | TRBJ2-2 | NA | TRBV7-3 | CASSPYQGGGNTGELFF | TGTGCCAGCAGCCCTTACCAAGGGGGGGGGAACACCGGGGAGCTGTTTTTT
few | TRBJ2-1 | NA | TRBV6-5 | CASSYSRGSSYNEQFF | TGTGCCAGCAGTTACTCGAGAGGGAGCTCCTACAATGAGCAGTTCTTC
NA | TRBJ2-3 | NA | TRBV28 | CASSLWRRPHAASSTDTQYF | TGTGCCAGCAGTTTATGGAGGAGGCCACACGCAGCCTCTAGCACAGATACGCAGTATTTT
NA | TRBJ1-5 | NA | TRBV10-2 | CASTGAVNQPQHF | TGCGCCAGCACAGGGGCAGTCAATCAGCCCCAGCATTTT
few | TRBJ1-3 | TRBD1 | TRBV6-6 | CASRTGESGNTIYF | TGTGCCAGCAGAACAGGGGAATCTGGAAACACCATATATTTT
NA | TRBJ1-1 | NA | TRBV2 | CASSEAARNTEAFF | TGTGCCAGCAGTGAAGCTGCGAGGAACACTGAAGCTTTCTTT
NA | TRBJ2-7 | TRBD2 | TRBV7-9 | CASSLVGEGYEQYF | TGTGCCAGCAGCTTAGTTGGGGAGGGCTACGAGCAGTACTTC
NA | TRBJ2-5 | TRBD2 | TRBV27 | CASSTRLAGGPGTQYF | TGTGCCAGCAGTACACGACTAGCGGGAGGGCCAGGGACCCAGTACTTC
NA | TRBJ1-4 | TRBD1 | TRBV30 | CAGEGAANEKLFF | TGTGCCGGAGAGGGGGCCGCTAATGAAAAACTGTTTTTT
NA | TRBJ2-7 | TRBD1 | TRBV30 | CAWTPGSPGQGFIDEQYF | TGTGCCTGGACTCCAGGTTCCCCGGGACAGGGATTTATCGACGAGCAGTACTTC
NA | TRBJ1-1 | NA | TRBV28 | CASSVTEAFF | TGTGCCAGCAGTGTAACTGAAGCTTTCTTT
NA | TRBJ2-2 | TRBD2 | TRBV5-5 | CASSLLAGGPGTGELFF | TGTGCCAGCAGCTTACTAGCGGGAGGGCCGGGCACCGGGGAGCTGTTTTTT
once | TRBJ2-3 | TRBD2 | TRBV5-1 | CASAGGYTDTQYF | TGCGCCAGCGCGGGGGGATACACAGATACGCAGTATTTT
NA | TRBJ2-3 | TRBD2 | TRBV6-5 | CASSTGTSGRKTQYF | TGTGCCAGCAGTACCGGGACTAGCGGGAGAAAGACGCAGTATTTT
once | TRBJ1-3 | TRBD1 | TRBV28 | CASSYRGPGNTIYF | TGTGCCAGCAGCTACAGGGGGCCTGGAAACACCATATATTTT
NA | TRBJ1-2 | NA | TRBV19 | CASTVPNYGYTF | TGTGCCAGTACGGTCCCGAACTATGGCTACACCTTC
NA | TRBJ1-1 | NA | TRBV6-6 | CASTNTDRNTEAFF | TGTGCCAGCACCAACACGGACAGGAACACTGAAGCTTTCTTT
NA | TRBJ2-4 | TRBD1 | TRBV7-9 | CASSPRTGEAKNIQYF | TGTGCCAGCAGCCCACGGACAGGGGAAGCCAAAAACATTCAGTACTTC
NA | TRBJ2-3 | TRBD2 | TRBV5-1 | CASSGPSTTSEDTQYF | TGCGCCAGCAGCGGACCGTCGACAACTAGCGAAGATACGCAGTATTTT
NA | TRBJ2-2 | TRBD2 | TRBV19 | CASSLLTSGRKDTGELFF | TGTGCCAGTAGTCTCTTGACTAGCGGGAGAAAGGACACCGGGGAGCTGTTTTTT